This T cell receptor beta chain was captured by sequencing in a study of immune heterogeneity within non-small cell lung tumors (dated by TCRdb to 2016 to 2019). About the study as a whole: By histology, the tumors included some ten non-squamous carcinomas, a few squamous cell carcinomas and 1 tumor not otherwise specified. TCR repertoires were analyzed from around 57 tumor loci of roughly 14 patients, whereas transcriptome data were available for only around 42 loci from about 11 patients. The study combined whole-exome sequencing, RNA-seq and TCR beta repertoire sequencing of multiple spatially distinct regions from each NSCLC tumor to examine intratumoral immune heterogeneity. Binding of neoantigens to the HLA alleles of each patient was predicted with netMHCpan-3.0 for mutant peptides of 8 to 11 amino acids. Results the study describes overall, beyond this receptor: Individual patients mostly had different high-frequency TCR beta clonotypes. Identical dominant CDR3B clonotypes recurred across loci within a patient, yet different tumor locations also harbored unique high-frequency clones. A moderate positive correlation (R roughly 0.32), which was statistically significant, linked local T-cell repertoire clonality to local tumor mutational burden.

Based on its abundance in the sample, this clonotype is medium-sized (0.01 to 0.1%). Its specific antigen is unknown. Per-base qualities were not stored, and no clone one base away is much larger. The TCR beta CDR3 region was amplified with a multiplex PCR system, in which a first round of around 10 cycles was run using 32 V-gene forward and 13 J-gene reverse primers. First-round PCR used a QIAGEN Multiplex PCR Kit, and primer sequences were filed in Chinese patent CN105087789A. Illumina universal primers were attached in a second round of PCR run with the Phusion High-Fidelity PCR Kit. Paired-end sequencing of TCR libraries was carried out on the Illumina HiSeq X Ten platform at a read length of 151 bp. The study's processing was this. Cutadapt was used to discard reads without multiplex PCR primers, PEAR merged the read pairs, and MiXCR with default settings called the CDR3 regions. Repertoire diversity used Shannon entropy, and clonality was computed as one minus Shannon entropy divided by ln of productive unique sequence count. A clonotype counted as a dominant or high-frequency T-cell clone when its frequency was 0.5% or higher. TCRdb passed the public sequencing reads through fastp at Q25 and MiXCR, retaining productive beta sequences. CDR3 protein sequences are deduplicated, and each keeps its most common genes and DNA. It is TCRdb's table, rather than the study itself, that gives the V and J calls and clone size. In this sample the table shows around 29,000 distinct CDR3 sequences, more than 25% of which occur a single time. The ten largest clones take up around 4.1% of the sample.

The TCR template was genomic DNA extracted from bulk tumor tissue, and roughly 600 ng of gDNA was amplified for each sample. During surgery, multiple biopsies were taken from each primary tumor, with sampling sites spaced as far apart as possible within the tumor mass. Patients in the study cohort, which was described as untreated, were newly diagnosed NSCLC cases going through curative surgery. The samples came from around 14 patients with newly diagnosed non-small cell lung cancer who were having surgery intended to be curative. Resected tumor masses were reviewed by two independent pathologists. Only high-quality DNA and RNA samples were carried forward to sequencing. The receptor comes from a middle-aged man with non-small cell lung cancer. Sequences were obtained from lung tumor tissue.

The sequenced DNA is TGTGCCAGCACATGGGGCGAAGGGGATTCACCCCTCCACTTT. The resulting protein is CASTWGEGDSPLHF. The chain was built from TRBV6-1 and TRBJ1-6; TRBD1 might be the D gene, on 5 matching bases. The CDR3 starts with the cysteine, ends with the phenylalanine, and has 14 residues. CDR3 DNA is the only sequence kept; it has 42 bases, read in frame from the first base. Per the germline V gene, MNHNS is the CDR1 and SASEGT is the CDR2. V lost 7 bases and J lost 8 bases; the stretch between them is 15 bases long.